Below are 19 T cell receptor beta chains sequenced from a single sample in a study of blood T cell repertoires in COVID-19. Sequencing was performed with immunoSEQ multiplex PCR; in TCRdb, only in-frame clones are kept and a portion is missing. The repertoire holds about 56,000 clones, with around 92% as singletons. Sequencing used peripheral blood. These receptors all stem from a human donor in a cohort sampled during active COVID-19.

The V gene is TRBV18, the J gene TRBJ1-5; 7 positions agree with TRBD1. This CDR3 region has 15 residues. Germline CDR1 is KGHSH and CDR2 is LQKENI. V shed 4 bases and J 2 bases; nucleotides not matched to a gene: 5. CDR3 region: CASSRGTEGNQPQHF. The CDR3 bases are TGTGCCAGCTCACGCGGGACAGAGGGCAATCAGCCCCAGCATTTT.

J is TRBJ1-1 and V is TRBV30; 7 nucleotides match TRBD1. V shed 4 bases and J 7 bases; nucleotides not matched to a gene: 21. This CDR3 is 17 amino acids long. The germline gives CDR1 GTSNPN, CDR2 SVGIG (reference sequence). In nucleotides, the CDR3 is TGTGCCTGGACTCCGAACTATCCGACAGGGAGAAATGGTGAAGCTTTCTTT. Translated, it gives CAWTPNYPTGRNGEAFF.

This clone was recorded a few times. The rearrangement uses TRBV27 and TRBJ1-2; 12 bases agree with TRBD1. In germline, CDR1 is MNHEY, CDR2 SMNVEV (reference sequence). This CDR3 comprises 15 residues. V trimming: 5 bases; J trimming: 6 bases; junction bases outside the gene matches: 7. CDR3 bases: TGTGCCAGCAGTCCTCTGGGGACAGGGGGCAATGGCTACACCTTC. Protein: CASSPLGTGGNGYTF.

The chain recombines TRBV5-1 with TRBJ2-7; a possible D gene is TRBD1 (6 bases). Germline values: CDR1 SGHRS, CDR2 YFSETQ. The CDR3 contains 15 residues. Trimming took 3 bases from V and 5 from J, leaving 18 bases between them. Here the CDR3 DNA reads TGCGCCAGCAGCTGGCAGGGGAAGCTTGAAGACGAGCAGTACTTC. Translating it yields CASSWQGKLEDEQYF.

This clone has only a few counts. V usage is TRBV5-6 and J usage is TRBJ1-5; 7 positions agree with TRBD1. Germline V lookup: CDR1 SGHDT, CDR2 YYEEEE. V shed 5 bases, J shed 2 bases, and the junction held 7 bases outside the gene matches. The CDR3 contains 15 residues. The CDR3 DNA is TGTGCCAGCAGTTCTACAGGGGCGGGCAATCAGCCCCAGCATTTT. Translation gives CASSSTGAGNQPQHF.

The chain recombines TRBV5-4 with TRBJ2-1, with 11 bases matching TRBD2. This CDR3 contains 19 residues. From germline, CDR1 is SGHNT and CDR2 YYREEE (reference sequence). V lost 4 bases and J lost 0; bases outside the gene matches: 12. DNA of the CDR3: TGTGCCAGCAGCCCAGGACTAGCGGGTTTTTTAAGCTCCTACAATGAGCAGTTCTTC. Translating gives CASSPGLAGFLSSYNEQFF.

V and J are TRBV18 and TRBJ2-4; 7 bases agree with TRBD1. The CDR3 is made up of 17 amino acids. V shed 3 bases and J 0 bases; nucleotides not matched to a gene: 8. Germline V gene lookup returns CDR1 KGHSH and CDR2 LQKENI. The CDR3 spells CASSPLQGVIAKNIQYF. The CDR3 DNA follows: TGTGCCAGCTCACCTCTGCAGGGGGTGATAGCCAAAAACATTCAGTACTTC.

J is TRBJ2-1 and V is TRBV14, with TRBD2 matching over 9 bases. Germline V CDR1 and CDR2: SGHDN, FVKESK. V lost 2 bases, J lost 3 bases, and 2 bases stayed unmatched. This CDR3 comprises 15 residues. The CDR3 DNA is TGTGCCAGCAGCCAAAGCGGGGGGCACTACAATGAGCAGTTCTTC. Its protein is CASSQSGGHYNEQFF.

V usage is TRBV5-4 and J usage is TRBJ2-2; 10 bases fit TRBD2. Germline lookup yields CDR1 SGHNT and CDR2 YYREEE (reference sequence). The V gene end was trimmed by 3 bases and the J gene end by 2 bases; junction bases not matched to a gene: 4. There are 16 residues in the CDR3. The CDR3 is CASSSLAGANTGELFF. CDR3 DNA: TGTGCCAGCAGCTCTCTAGCGGGGGCCAACACCGGGGAGCTGTTTTTT.

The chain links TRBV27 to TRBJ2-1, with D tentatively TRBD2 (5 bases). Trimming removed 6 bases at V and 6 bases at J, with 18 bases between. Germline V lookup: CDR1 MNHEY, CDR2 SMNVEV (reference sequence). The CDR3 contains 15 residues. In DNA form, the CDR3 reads TGTGCCAGCAGCCACCCACCAGACGGACTCAATGAGCAGTTCTTC. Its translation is CASSHPPDGLNEQFF.

DNA for the CDR3: TGCGCCAGCAGCGCAGGGCCAAATTCACCCCTCCACTTT. Its protein is CASSAGPNSPLHF. The chain combines TRBV5-1 with TRBJ1-6; maybe TRBD1 (5 bases). The CDR3 length is 13 residues. Trimming cost V 4 bases and J 7 bases, with 9 bases left between them. The V gene's germline CDR1 is SGHRS and CDR2 YFSETQ.

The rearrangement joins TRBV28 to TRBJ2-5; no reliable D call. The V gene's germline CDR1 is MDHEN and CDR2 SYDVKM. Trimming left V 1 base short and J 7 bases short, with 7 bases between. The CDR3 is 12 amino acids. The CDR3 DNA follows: TGTGCCAGCAGTTTATCCCGAGGGACCCAGTACTTC. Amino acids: CASSLSRGTQYF.

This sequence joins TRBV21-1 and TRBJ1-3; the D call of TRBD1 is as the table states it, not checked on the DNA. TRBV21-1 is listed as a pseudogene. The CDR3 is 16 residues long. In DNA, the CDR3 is TGTGCCAGCAGCTATAGGACAGGGAACTCTGGAAACACCATATATTTT. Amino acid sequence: CASSYRTGNSGNTIYF.

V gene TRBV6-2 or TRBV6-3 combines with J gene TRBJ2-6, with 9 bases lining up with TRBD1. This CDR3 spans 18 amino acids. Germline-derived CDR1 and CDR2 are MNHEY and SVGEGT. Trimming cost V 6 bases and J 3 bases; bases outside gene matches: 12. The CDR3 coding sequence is TGTGCCAGCAGCAAAGACAGGGGGTTAGGCTTTGGGGCCAACGTCCTGACTTTC. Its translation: CASSKDRGLGFGANVLTF.

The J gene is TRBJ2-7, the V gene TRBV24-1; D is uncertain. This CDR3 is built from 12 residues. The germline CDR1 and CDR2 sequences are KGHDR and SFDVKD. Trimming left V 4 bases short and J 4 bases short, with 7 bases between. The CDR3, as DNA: TGTGCCACCAGTGAACCAGTTTACGAGCAGTACTTC. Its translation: CATSEPVYEQYF.

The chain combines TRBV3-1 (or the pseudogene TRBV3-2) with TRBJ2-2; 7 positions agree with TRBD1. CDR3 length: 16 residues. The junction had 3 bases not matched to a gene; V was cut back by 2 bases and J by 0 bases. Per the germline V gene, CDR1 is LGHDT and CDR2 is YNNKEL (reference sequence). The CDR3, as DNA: TGTGCCAGCAGCCAATGGACAGGAGCGAACACCGGGGAGCTGTTTTTT. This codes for CASSQWTGANTGELFF.

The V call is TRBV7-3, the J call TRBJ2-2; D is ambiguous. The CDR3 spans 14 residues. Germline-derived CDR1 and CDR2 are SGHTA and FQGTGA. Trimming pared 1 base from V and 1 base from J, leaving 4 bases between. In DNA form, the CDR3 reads TGTGCCAGCAGCTTAAGCGGGAACACCGGGGAGCTGTTTTTT. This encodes CASSLSGNTGELFF. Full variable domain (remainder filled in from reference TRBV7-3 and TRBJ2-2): GAGVSQTPSNKVTEKGKYVELRCDPISGHTALYWYRQSLGQGPEFLIYFQGTGAADDSGLPNDRFFAVRPEGSVSTLKIQRTERGDSAVYLCASSLSGNTGELFFGEGSRLTVL.

The CDR3: CASRPGLAGITGELFF. CDR3 DNA sequence: TGTGCCAGCAGACCGGGACTAGCGGGGATCACCGGGGAGCTGTTTTTT. The V call is TRBV7-2, the J call TRBJ2-2; 13 nucleotides match TRBD2. V shed 6 bases and J 4 bases; nucleotides not matched to a gene: 5. CDR1 SGHTA and CDR2 FQGNSA come from the germline V gene. This CDR3 is built from 16 residues.

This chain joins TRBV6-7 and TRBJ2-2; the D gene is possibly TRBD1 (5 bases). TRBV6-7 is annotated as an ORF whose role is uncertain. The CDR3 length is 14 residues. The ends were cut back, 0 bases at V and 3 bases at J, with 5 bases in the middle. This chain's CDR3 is CASSYSGDTGELFF. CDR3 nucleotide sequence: TGTGCCAGCAGTTACTCAGGGGACACCGGGGAGCTGTTTTTT.